The entry that follows covers one T cell receptor (beta chain) sequence. There is no known antigen for this receptor. Base qualities are missing; no much larger clone stands one base away. The sample's time point, from its label and the paper: baseline before first vaccination. Vaccinee samples were obtained from the UK trials COV001 and COV002, which included a single-blind randomized controlled phase 2/3 trial of AZD1222 (ChAdOx1 nCoV-19) in healthy adults. For TCRbeta chain sequencing, PBMC samples from trial participants were taken at day 0 and at day 28 after the second dose. The source of the sample is a study of T cell responses to AZD1222 COVID-19 vaccine (dated by TCRdb to 2020 to 2022). Some background on the complete study: AZD1222 recipients with second doses at about 4 weeks or about 12 weeks were pooled, because spike-specific TCR depth and breadth did not differ between schedules. A total of about 230 trial participants underwent TCR sequencing, of whom roughly 210 received two doses of AZD1222 and about 25 received two doses of the MenACWY control vaccine. Trial participants were enrolled by age into subgroups of 18-55, 56-69 and 70-plus years, and around 150, 29 and 61 TCR-sequenced participants, respectively, were included in these subgroups.

Results and caveats for the whole study, not just this receptor: The vaccine-associated CD4 TCRs covered the entire spike protein, and the dominant responses fell in regions 160-218 and 743-854. After two AZD1222 doses, both the breadth and the depth of spike-specific TCRs were significantly higher than at day 0 and than in MenACWY recipients. Reportedly, close to half of the unique spike-specific TCRs recognized epitopes lying outside the regions that are mutated in the B.1.351 and B.1.1.7 variants. Participants were mostly white British and included more females than males, and it was suggested by the authors that clonal diversity may have been underestimated. Only five or six AZD1222 recipients were SARS-CoV-2 seropositive at baseline, limiting conclusions about previously exposed vaccinees. No day 14 peak-response samples were available, so repertoires were characterized only after the peak T cell response. The 56-69-year group was small, and its depth increase did not reach significance, likely because of low power.

The CDR3 regions of human TCRbeta chains were analyzed by immunosequencing. The paper's processing steps were these. Repertoire TCRs were checked for matches against a reference library of SARS-CoV-2-specific TCRs that had been generated using the MIRA antigen-specificity platform. Breadth was defined as the fraction of unique TCRs that were SARS-CoV-2-associated. Depth was defined as the fraction of total T cells that were SARS-CoV-2-associated. Using the MIRA data, each spike-specific TCR was assigned both to the spike region to which the TCR was reactive and to a CD4 or CD8 class. Log10-transformed breadth and depth values were compared by one-way ANOVA with Sidak's multiple comparisons tests. What TCRdb holds here is the immuneACCESS table cut down to in-frame rearrangements. Part of the clones is not present; checked against another copy, under half of the missing clones reflect an unresolved V gene, and the others are unexplained. Clone size and the V and J calls come from that table; the DNA yielded D and trimming. This sample holds over 100,000 clones; approximately 90% were observed only once. The biggest ten clones account for roughly 5.3% of the sample.

The CDR3 has 17 amino acids, counting the end cysteine and phenylalanine. Only CDR3 DNA is held: 51 bases, read in frame from base 1. Relative to germline, V is missing 3 bases and J is missing 0 bases, with 13 bases of the junction outside any gene match. Per the germline V gene, SQVTM is the CDR1 and ANQGSEA is the CDR2. Here the sequenced sample was peripheral blood, taken on day 0 of AZD1222 vaccination. In this chain, TRBV29-1 is recombined with TRBJ1-2, with 7 bases aligning to TRBD1. The TCR was taken from an adult in good health. The CDR3 reads CSVDAAGGGKANYGYTF. The DNA sequence is given as TGCAGCGTTGACGCTGCGGGAGGGGGCAAAGCTAACTATGGCTACACCTTC.